The 20 T cell receptor beta chains reported below all come from one sample, sequenced in a study of memory CD4+ T cells and cytomegalovirus serostatus. Assay: immunoSEQ multiplex PCR; the TCRdb copy retains only in-frame clones and omits some. The sample carries under 100,000 clones, around 80% recorded once. The sort gate was single viable CD3+CD4+CD8-CD45RO+ cells for memory CD4+ T cells. What was sequenced was memory CD4+ T cells from blood. These receptors were taken from an adult in good health and CMV-seronegative.

The chain couples TRBV11-2 to TRBJ1-1; perhaps TRBD1 as D (5 bases). The germline V gene has CDR1 SGHAT and CDR2 FQNNGV. V lost 5 bases and J 5 bases, leaving 12 bases between the germline ends. The CDR3 consists of 13 residues. CDR3 nucleotides: TGTGCCAGCAGCCCTTCGGGGGGGACTGAAGCTTTCTTT. Its translation: CASSPSGGTEAFF.

This clone appeared a single time. The gene calls are TRBV7-2 and TRBJ2-7, with D maybe TRBD2 (6 bases). V gave up 6 bases and J gave up 0 bases, with 12 bases separating them. The CDR3 totals 14 residues. Germline values: CDR1 SGHTA, CDR2 FQGNSA. CDR3 residues: CASRPFSGSYEQYF. CDR3 DNA sequence: TGTGCCAGCAGGCCCTTTAGCGGCTCCTACGAGCAGTACTTC.

This chain uses TRBV2 with TRBJ1-5; maybe TRBD1 (6 bases). This CDR3 spans 13 amino acids. Germline assignment: CDR1 SNHLY and CDR2 FYNNEI. V was pared by 7 bases and J by 1 base, with 8 bases between. CDR3 sequence reads: CASKGGSNQPQHF. DNA of the CDR3: TGTGCCAGCAAGGGGGGAAGCAATCAGCCCCAGCATTTT. Full variable domain (remainder filled in from reference TRBV2 and TRBJ1-5): EPEVTQTPSHQVTQMGQEVILRCVPISNHLYFYWYRQILGQKVEFLVSFYNNEISEKSEIFDDQFSVERPDGSNFTLKIRSTKLEDSAMYFCASKGGSNQPQHFGDGTRLSIL.

The chain couples TRBV6-5 to TRBJ1-2, with D possibly TRBD1 on 5 matching bases. Germline V gene lookup returns CDR1 MNHEY and CDR2 SVGAGI. This CDR3 has 15 residues. The V end was cut by 0 bases, the J end by 5 bases, with 13 bases between. The CDR3 sequence: CASSYSVQEYYGYTF. DNA of the CDR3: TGTGCCAGCAGTTACTCGGTACAGGAGTATTATGGCTACACCTTC.

The genes are TRBV28 and TRBJ2-7; a possible D gene is TRBD2 (6 bases). The CDR3 totals 13 residues. Trimming removed 7 bases from V and 3 bases from J, with 13 bases in between. Per germline, CDR1 MDHEN and CDR2 SYDVKM. The CDR3 reads CASTDGGFYEQYF. DNA for the CDR3: TGTGCCAGCACCGACGGGGGATTCTACGAGCAGTACTTC. Together with reference TRBV28 and TRBJ2-7, the CDR3 gives the full variable domain: DVKVTQSSRYLVKRTGEKVFLECVQDMDHENMFWYRQDPGLGLRLIYFSYDVKMKEKGDIPEGYSVSREKKERFSLILESASTNQTSMYLCASTDGGFYEQYFGPGTRLTVT.

The genes are TRBV6-5 and TRBJ2-3; weak D call: TRBD1 (6 bases). The V end was cut by 2 bases, the J end by 5 bases, with 11 bases between. Germline-derived CDR1 and CDR2 are MNHEY and SVGAGI. This CDR3 has 14 amino acids. CDR3 in amino acids: CASSYRGYKDTQYF. CDR3 nucleotides: TGTGCCAGCAGTTACAGGGGGTACAAAGATACGCAGTATTTT.

The chain employs TRBV7-8 and TRBJ2-5; tentative D call: TRBD2 (7 bases). This CDR3 is 16 amino acids long. Trimming pared 5 bases from V and 7 bases from J, leaving 23 bases between. CDR1 is SGHVS, CDR2 FQNEAQ, per germline. CDR3 coding DNA: TGTGCCAGCAGCCCCCGGGGAATTGGGGGGGCAGGGACCCAGTACTTC. Translation: CASSPRGIGGAGTQYF.

Details on this clone: The junction and the germline gene differ at one end; a read error may be behind it. CDR3 sequence reads: CASSLGQPETQYF. The CDR3 DNA follows: TGTGCTAGCAGCCTGGGACAGCCTGAGACCCAGTACTTC. This chain links TRBV7-7 with TRBJ2-5; 7 bases are a match to TRBD1. In germline, CDR1 is SSHAT, CDR2 FNYEAQ (reference sequence). The CDR3 is 13 residues long.

The CDR3: CASTAGGGAGGYTF. The CDR3 DNA sequence: TGTGCCAGCACCGCGGGTGGGGGGGCGGGTGGCTACACCTTC. The chain couples TRBV27 to TRBJ1-2; D perhaps matches TRBD1 (6 bases). Trimming cost V 7 bases and J 7 bases, with 19 bases left between them. Germline lookup yields CDR1 MNHEY and CDR2 SMNVEV (reference sequence). The CDR3 contains 14 residues.

The chain combines TRBV9 with TRBJ2-3, with D perhaps TRBD2 (5 bases). Per germline, CDR1 SGDLS and CDR2 YYNGEE. V lost 4 bases, J lost 0 bases, and 15 bases lay in between. This CDR3 comprises 16 residues. The DNA for the CDR3 is TGTGCCAGCAGCCGTCGGGGTGGCGATAGCACAGATACGCAGTATTTT. It is translated as CASSRRGGDSTDTQYF.

This clone was detected a few times. This chain links TRBV18 with TRBJ2-7; maybe TRBD1 (6 bases). CDR1 is KGHSH and CDR2 is LQKENI in the germline V gene. The CDR3 length is 15 residues. Trimming took off 1 base at V and 7 bases at J, with 17 bases between the two ends. CDR3 in DNA: TGTGCCAGCTCACCACGGCCCCAGGGGAGTGAGGAGCAGTACTTC. It yields the protein CASSPRPQGSEEQYF.

This chain links TRBV27 with TRBJ2-3; D remains ambiguous. The germline gives CDR1 MNHEY, CDR2 SMNVEV (reference sequence). Trimming took off 3 bases at V and 5 bases at J, with 6 bases between the two ends. This CDR3 has 12 residues. CDR3 region: CASSLAGDTQYF. The DNA for the CDR3 is TGTGCCAGCAGTTTGGCAGGAGATACGCAGTATTTT.

The J gene is TRBJ1-5, the V gene TRBV10-1; D not certain. V lost 2 bases and J 5 bases, leaving 7 bases between the germline ends. Germline V gene data show CDR1 as WNHNN and CDR2 as SYGVQD (reference sequence). The CDR3 runs to 13 residues. In DNA, the CDR3 is TGCGCCAGCAGTGAGAACAGAGATCAGCCCCAGCATTTT. Its translation is CASSENRDQPQHF.

The J gene is TRBJ1-1, the V gene TRBV18, with a possible D match to TRBD1 (5 bases). CDR1 and CDR2 from the germline V gene are KGHSH and LQKENI. V was pared by 5 bases and J by 2 bases, with 9 bases between. The CDR3 length is 13 residues. The DNA of the CDR3 is TGTGCCAGCTCAATTGGGGGAAACACTGAAGCTTTCTTT. It yields the protein CASSIGGNTEAFF.

The chain is built from TRBV6-5 and TRBJ1-2, with 9 positions matching TRBD1. Looked up from germline, CDR1 is MNHEY and CDR2 is SVGAGI. V shed 3 bases and J 4 bases; nucleotides not matched to a gene: 9. The CDR3 totals 16 residues. The chain's CDR3 is CASSYSWTGDSYGYTF. The CDR3 bases are TGTGCCAGCAGTTATTCCTGGACAGGGGATTCCTATGGCTACACCTTC.

The rearrangement uses TRBV5-6 and TRBJ1-5, with 8 bases matching TRBD1. Germline CDR1 and CDR2: SGHDT and YYEEEE. CDR3 length equals 17 residues. The V and J ends lost 2 bases and 0 bases, in that order; junction bases with no gene match: 7. The CDR3 is CASSFGTQGASNQPQHF. The DNA for the CDR3 is TGTGCCAGCAGCTTCGGAACGCAGGGGGCTAGCAATCAGCCCCAGCATTTT.

The chain is built from TRBV11-3 and TRBJ2-7; D remains unclear. This CDR3 contains 14 residues. V was clipped by 1 base and J by 2 bases, with 9 bases between them. Germline V gene lookup returns CDR1 SGHNT and CDR2 YENEEA. The CDR3 bases are TGTGCCAGCAGCTTAGGTCGCAGGACCTACGAGCAGTACTTC. Translated, it gives CASSLGRRTYEQYF.

V usage is TRBV7-9 and J usage is TRBJ1-6; possibly TRBD1 for D (6 bases). Trimming left V 5 bases short and J 7 bases short, with 15 bases between. Looked up from germline, CDR1 is SEHNR and CDR2 is FQNEAQ (reference sequence). CDR3 length equals 15 residues. For the CDR3, the DNA is TGTGCCAGCAGCAAACAGGGAAGTGCGAATTCACCCCTCCACTTT. It translates to CASSKQGSANSPLHF.

V is TRBV11-3 and J is TRBJ2-2, with D maybe TRBD1 (5 bases). Germline lookup yields CDR1 SGHNT and CDR2 YENEEA. CDR3 length: 13 amino acids. The ends were cut back, 6 bases at V and 4 bases at J, with 9 bases in the middle. The CDR3 sequence is CASSPTVTGELFF. CDR3 nucleotide sequence: TGTGCCAGCAGTCCGACAGTCACCGGGGAGCTGTTTTTT. The complete variable domain, with remaining parts taken from reference TRBV11-3 and TRBJ2-2, reads EAGVVQSPRYKIIEKKQPVAFWCNPISGHNTLYWYLQNLGQGPELLIRYENEEAVDDSQLPKDRFSAERLKGVDSTLKIQPAELGDSAVYLCASSPTVTGELFFGEGSRLTVL.

Concerning this clone itself: Other DNA variants within this sample encode the same CDR3. This chain connects TRBV5-1 to TRBJ2-5, with 8 bases that match TRBD1. Looked up from germline, CDR1 is SGHRS and CDR2 is YFSETQ. The CDR3 length is 15 residues. V gave up 0 bases and J gave up 5 bases; unmatched junction bases: 6. CDR3 region: CASSLVAGGQETQYF. In DNA, the CDR3 is TGCGCCAGCAGCTTGGTCGCAGGGGGCCAGGAGACCCAGTACTTC.